Below are 5 T cell receptor beta chains sequenced from a single sample in a study of T-cell memory formation after mild COVID-19. TCRdb re-derived calls from the 5' RACE reads in MiXCR, one entry per CDR3 protein. The data show about 340,000 distinct CDR3 sequences, around 21% seen once. The sample comprised PBMCs or a T cell subset sorted from them (not recorded which). Receptors originate from an adult woman who had mild COVID-19 (a few samples of this study predate the infection). Cell type and time point are not known.

This clonotype came up a few times. The gene calls are TRBV6-5 and TRBJ1-6; D is uncertain. CDR1 and CDR2 (germline): MNHEY, SVGAGI. V was clipped by 0 bases and J by 4 bases, with 13 bases between them. The CDR3 has 17 residues. The CDR3 bases are TGTGCCAGCAGTTACTCCGGGATCCTTTCATATAATTCACCCCTCCACTTT. Translated, it gives CASSYSGILSYNSPLHF.

The CDR3 sequence is CASSPSTPRETQYF. The CDR3, as DNA: TGTGCCAGCTCACCCTCGACCCCGCGGGAGACCCAGTACTTC. The V call is TRBV18, the J call TRBJ2-5, with D hard to call. V was cut by 3 bases and J by 5 bases, with 13 bases left in between. CDR3 size: 14 residues. The germline gives CDR1 KGHSH, CDR2 LQKENI.

The chain couples TRBV20-1 to TRBJ2-7; 7 bases fit TRBD1. The V gene end was trimmed by 6 bases and the J gene end by 1 base; junction bases not matched to a gene: 12. The CDR3 is made up of 15 amino acids. Germline V gene data show CDR1 as DFQATT and CDR2 as SNEGSKA (reference sequence). The CDR3 here is CSAPTHGTVSYEQYF. For the CDR3, the DNA is TGCAGTGCGCCGACCCACGGGACAGTATCCTACGAGCAGTACTTC.

The chain recombines TRBV20-1 with TRBJ1-1, with TRBD1 as a possible D gene (6 bases). Germline V gives CDR1 DFQATT, CDR2 SNEGSKA (reference sequence). This CDR3 is built from 13 residues. The CDR3 spells CRAGGGAATEAFF. In DNA, the CDR3 is TGCAGAGCTGGAGGGGGGGCGGCCACTGAAGCTTTCTTT.

The chain has TRBV4-2 and TRBJ1-2; D uncertain. With 1 base removed from V and 10 bases from J, the gap between germline ends came to 10 bases. The CDR3 totals 12 residues. CDR1 is LGHNA and CDR2 is YNFKEQ in the germline V gene. The CDR3 DNA is TGTGCCAGCAGCCAAGGTCTGTTGGACTACACCTTC. Translation: CASSQGLLDYTF.